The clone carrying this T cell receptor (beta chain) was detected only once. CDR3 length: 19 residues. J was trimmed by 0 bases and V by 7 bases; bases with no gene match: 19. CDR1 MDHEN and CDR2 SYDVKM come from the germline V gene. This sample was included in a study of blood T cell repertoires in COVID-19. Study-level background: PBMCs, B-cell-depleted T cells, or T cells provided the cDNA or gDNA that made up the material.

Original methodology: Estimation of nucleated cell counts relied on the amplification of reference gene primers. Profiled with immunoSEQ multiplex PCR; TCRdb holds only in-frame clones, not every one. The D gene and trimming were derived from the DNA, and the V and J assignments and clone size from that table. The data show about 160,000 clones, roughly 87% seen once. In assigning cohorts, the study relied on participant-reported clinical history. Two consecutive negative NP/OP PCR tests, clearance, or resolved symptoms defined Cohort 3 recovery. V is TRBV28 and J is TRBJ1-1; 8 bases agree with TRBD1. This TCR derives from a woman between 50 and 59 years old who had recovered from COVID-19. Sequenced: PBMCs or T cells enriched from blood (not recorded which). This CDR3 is CASKVSGQGIGFLNTEAFF. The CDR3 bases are TGTGCCAGCAAGGTATCAGGACAGGGAATCGGATTCTTGAACACTGAAGCTTTCTTT.